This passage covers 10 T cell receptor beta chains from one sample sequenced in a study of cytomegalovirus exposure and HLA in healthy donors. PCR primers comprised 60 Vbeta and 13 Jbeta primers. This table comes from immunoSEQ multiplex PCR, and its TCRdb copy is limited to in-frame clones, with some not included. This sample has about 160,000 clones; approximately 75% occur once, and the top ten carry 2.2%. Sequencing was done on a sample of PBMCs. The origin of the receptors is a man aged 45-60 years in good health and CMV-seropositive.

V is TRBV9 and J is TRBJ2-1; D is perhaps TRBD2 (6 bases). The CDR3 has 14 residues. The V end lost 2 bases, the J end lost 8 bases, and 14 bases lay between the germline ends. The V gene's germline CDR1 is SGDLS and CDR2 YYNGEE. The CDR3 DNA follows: TGTGCCAGCAGCGTCCACCCGACTAGGGATGAGCAGTTCTTC. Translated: CASSVHPTRDEQFF.

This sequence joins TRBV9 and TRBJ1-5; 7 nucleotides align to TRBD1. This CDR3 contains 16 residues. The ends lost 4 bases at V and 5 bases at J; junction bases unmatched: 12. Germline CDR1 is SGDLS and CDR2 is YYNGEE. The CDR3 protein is CASSPGEGAGDQPQHF. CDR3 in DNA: TGTGCCAGCAGCCCGGGAGAGGGGGCAGGGGATCAGCCCCAGCATTTT.

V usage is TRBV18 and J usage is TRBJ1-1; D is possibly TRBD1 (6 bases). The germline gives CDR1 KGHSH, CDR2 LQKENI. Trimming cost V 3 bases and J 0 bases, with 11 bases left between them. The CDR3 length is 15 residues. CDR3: CASSPLQGMNTEAFF. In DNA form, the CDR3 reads TGTGCCAGCTCACCTTTACAGGGCATGAACACTGAAGCTTTCTTT.

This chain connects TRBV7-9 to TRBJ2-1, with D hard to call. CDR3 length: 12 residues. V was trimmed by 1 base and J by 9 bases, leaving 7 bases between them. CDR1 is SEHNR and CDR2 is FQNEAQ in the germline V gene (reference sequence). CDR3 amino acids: CASSLVAGEQFF. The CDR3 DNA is TGTGCCAGCAGCTTAGTTGCCGGTGAGCAGTTCTTC.

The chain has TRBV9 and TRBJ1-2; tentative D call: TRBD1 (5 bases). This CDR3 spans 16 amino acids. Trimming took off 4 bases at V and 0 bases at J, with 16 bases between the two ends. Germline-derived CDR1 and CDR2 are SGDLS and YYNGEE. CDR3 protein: CASSPRPGTSNYGYTF. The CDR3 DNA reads TGTGCCAGCAGCCCCCGTCCCGGGACTTCTAACTATGGCTACACCTTC.

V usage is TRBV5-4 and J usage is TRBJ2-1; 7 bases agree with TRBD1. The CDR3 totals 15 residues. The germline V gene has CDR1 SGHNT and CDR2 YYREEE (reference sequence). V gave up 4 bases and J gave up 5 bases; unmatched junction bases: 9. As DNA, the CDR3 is TGTGCCAGCAGCCGTCCCGGGACAGAGAACAATGAGCAGTTCTTC. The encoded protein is CASSRPGTENNEQFF.

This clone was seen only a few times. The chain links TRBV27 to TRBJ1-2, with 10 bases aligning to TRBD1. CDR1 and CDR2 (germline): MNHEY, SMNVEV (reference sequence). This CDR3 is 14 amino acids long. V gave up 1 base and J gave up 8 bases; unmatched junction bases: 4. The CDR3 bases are TGTGCCAGCAGTTTATTGACAGGGGGCGCGGGCTACACCTTC. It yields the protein CASSLLTGGAGYTF.

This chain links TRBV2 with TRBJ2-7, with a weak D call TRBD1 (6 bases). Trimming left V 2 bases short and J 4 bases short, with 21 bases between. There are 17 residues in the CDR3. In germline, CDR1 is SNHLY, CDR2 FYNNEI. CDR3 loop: CASSESEQGPFTYEQYF. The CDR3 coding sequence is TGTGCCAGCAGTGAATCTGAGCAGGGGCCTTTTACTTACGAGCAGTACTTC.

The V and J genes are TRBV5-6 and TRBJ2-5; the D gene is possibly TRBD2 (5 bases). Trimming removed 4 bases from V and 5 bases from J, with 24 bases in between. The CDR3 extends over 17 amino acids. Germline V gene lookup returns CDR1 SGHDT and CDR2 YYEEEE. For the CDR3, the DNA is TGTGCCAGCAGCGCCCTCACCCGAGGGAACCGCCGGGAGACCCAGTACTTC. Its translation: CASSALTRGNRRETQYF.

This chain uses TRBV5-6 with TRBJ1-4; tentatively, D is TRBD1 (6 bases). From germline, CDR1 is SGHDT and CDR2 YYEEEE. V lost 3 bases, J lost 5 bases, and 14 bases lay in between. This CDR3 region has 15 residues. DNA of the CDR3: TGTGCCAGCAGCTGGGGACAAAGGGTGAATGAAAAACTGTTTTTT. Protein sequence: CASSWGQRVNEKLFF. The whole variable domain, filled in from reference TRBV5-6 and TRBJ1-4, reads DAGVTQSPTHLIKTRGQQVTLRCSPKSGHDTVSWYQQALGQGPQFIFQYYEEEERQRGNFPDRFSGHQFPNYSSELNVNALLLGDSALYLCASSWGQRVNEKLFFGSGTQLSVL.